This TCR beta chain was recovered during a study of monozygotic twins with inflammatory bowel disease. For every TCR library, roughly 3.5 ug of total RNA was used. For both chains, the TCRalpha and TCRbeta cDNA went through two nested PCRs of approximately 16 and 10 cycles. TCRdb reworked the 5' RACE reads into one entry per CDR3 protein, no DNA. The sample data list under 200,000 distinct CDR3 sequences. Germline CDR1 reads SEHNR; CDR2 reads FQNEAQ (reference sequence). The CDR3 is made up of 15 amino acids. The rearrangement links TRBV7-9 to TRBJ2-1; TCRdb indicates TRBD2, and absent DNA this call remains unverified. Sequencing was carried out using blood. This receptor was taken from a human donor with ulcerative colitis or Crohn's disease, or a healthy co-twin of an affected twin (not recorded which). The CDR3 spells CASSPGLAHDNEQFF.